This T cell receptor (beta chain) is drawn from a study of cytomegalovirus exposure and HLA in healthy donors. Primers included in the PCR were 60 Vbeta and 13 Jbeta primers. TCRdb's copy holds only in-frame clones and misses some; the assay was immunoSEQ multiplex PCR. Here the sample spans 150,000 to 200,000 clones, 70% to 80% being singletons. Trimming removed 4 bases from V and 0 bases from J; junction bases left unmatched: 4. This CDR3 has 16 residues. Looked up from germline, CDR1 is SGHAT and CDR2 is FQNNGV. The sequenced material came from PBMCs. This sequence joins TRBV11-2 and TRBJ2-5, with TRBD1 identical over 11 bases. The sequence derives from a woman aged 50 to 60 in good health and CMV-seronegative. The CDR3 DNA reads TGTGCCAGCAGCTCACGGGACAGGGGGTACCAAGAGACCCAGTACTTC. This gives the protein CASSSRDRGYQETQYF. The variable domain in full, completed from reference TRBV11-2 and TRBJ2-5, reads EAGVAQSPRYKIIEKRQSVAFWCNPISGHATLYWYQQILGQGPKLLIQFQNNGVVDDSQLPKDRFSAERLKGVDSTLKIQPAKLEDSAVYLCASSSRDRGYQETQYFGPGTRLLVL.